This T cell receptor beta chain was identified in a study of Ad26.COV2.S vaccination and SARS-CoV-2 variants. Study-level results: Placebo recipients and vaccine recipients were similar in non-spike TCR breadth.

Treatment of the sample: about 20 received Ad26.COV2.S at low or high dose, single or two shots; five or six received placebo; per-sample allocation not given. Samples analyzed were those drawn on day 63 after the first vaccine or placebo injection. In Boston, the donor was an adult between 18-55 years of age. Trimming removed 5 bases from V and 1 base from J; junction bases left unmatched: 6. CDR3 size: 16 residues. The germline V gene has CDR1 LNHDA and CDR2 SQIVND (reference sequence). Of note for this clone: Its antigen is undetermined.

Clones were read by immunoSEQ multiplex PCR, and TCRdb kept only the in-frame ones, dropping some. The sample lists about 680,000 clones, 70% to 90% occurring once. The genes are TRBV19 and TRBJ2-7, with 12 bases fitting TRBD2. This receptor was taken from a person aged 18 to 65 who received the Ad26.COV2.S COVID-19 vaccine or a placebo. Sequencing was performed on peripheral blood, taken in a trial of Ad26.COV2.S vaccine versus placebo. The CDR3 reads CASSPTGTSGSYEQYF. CDR3 DNA sequence: TGTGCCAGTAGTCCCACCGGGACTAGCGGGTCCTACGAGCAGTACTTC.